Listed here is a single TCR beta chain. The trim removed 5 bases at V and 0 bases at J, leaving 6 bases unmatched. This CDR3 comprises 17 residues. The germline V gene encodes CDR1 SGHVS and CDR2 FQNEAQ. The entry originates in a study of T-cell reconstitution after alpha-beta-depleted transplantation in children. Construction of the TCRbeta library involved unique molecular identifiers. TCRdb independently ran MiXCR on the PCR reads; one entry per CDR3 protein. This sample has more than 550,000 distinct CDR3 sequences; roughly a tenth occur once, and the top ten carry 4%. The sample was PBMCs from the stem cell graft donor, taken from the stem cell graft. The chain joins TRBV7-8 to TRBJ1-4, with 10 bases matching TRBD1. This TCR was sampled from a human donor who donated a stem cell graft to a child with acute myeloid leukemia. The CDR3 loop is CASSQRTGGATNEKLFF. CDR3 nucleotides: TGTGCCAGCAGCCAACGGACAGGGGGAGCAACTAATGAAAAACTGTTTTTT.